This T cell receptor (beta chain) was profiled in a study of cytotoxic CD8 clonotypes in ibrutinib-treated CLL. A few counts support this clone. From germline, CDR1 is MNHEY and CDR2 SMNVEV (reference sequence). Trimming shortened V by 0 bases and J by 4 bases, and 7 bases separated the two germline ends. The CDR3 consists of 14 residues. Only in-frame clones appear in the TCRdb table, and some are missing; sequencing was by immunoSEQ multiplex PCR. This table holds some 350,000 clones, approximately 67% found once. Sequencing was performed on PBMCs, taken after 36 months of ibrutinib treatment. The chain uses TRBV27 and TRBJ2-1; no definite D call. The clonotype was recovered from a human donor with chronic lymphocytic leukemia. The CDR3 nucleotides are TGTGCCAGCAGTTTATCAGGAGAGTACAATGAGCAGTTCTTC. Residues: CASSLSGEYNEQFF.